The present T cell receptor (beta chain) was sequenced within a study of T cells after yellow fever vaccination. General study points: Just a small share of clonotypes turned up in the CD4 compartment as well as the CD8 compartment. Reappearance after the booster was seen for most primary-vaccination clones, at 95% to 96% CD4 and 75% to 90% CD8. Almost none of the vaccine-responding clonotypes turned up in sorted memory subsets on day 0, the data showed.

In this sample, this clonotype turned up many times. TCRdb fed the 5' RACE reads into MiXCR, producing one record per CDR3 protein. The profile shows approximately 47,000 distinct CDR3 sequences, 6% to 7% of them singletons. The CDR3 loop spans 11 amino acids. V was trimmed by 5 bases and J by 5 bases, leaving 7 bases between them. CDR1 is ENHRY and CDR2 is SYGVKD in the germline V gene. V gene TRBV10-3 combines with J gene TRBJ2-7; D is unclear. The specimen comprised PBMCs, either bulk or a sorted T-cell subset (CD4+, CD8+, memory, or dextramer-sorted; not recorded which), sampled 45 days after the yellow fever booster vaccination. This receptor was taken from a man aged 30-40 years who received the YFV17D yellow fever vaccine. As DNA, the CDR3 is TGTGCCATCAGTATTCAGGACGAGCAGTACTTC. Protein product: CAISIQDEQYF.